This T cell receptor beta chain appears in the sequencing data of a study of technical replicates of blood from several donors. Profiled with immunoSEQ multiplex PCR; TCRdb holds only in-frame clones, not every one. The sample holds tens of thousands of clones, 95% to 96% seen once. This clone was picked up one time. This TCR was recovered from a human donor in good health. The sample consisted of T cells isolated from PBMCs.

CDR3 DNA sequence: TGTGCCAGCAGCCAAGAGCCGAGAACGCCGTTAGCGGAGCAGTTCTTC. Translated: CASSQEPRTPLAEQFF. The chain combines TRBV14 with TRBJ2-1; D might be TRBD2 (5 bases). Trimming took off 0 bases at V and 10 bases at J, with 19 bases between the two ends. Germline V gene data show CDR1 as SGHDN and CDR2 as FVKESK. This CDR3 comprises 16 residues. The complete variable domain, with remaining parts taken from reference TRBV14 and TRBJ2-1, reads EAGVTQFPSHSVIEKGQTVTLRCDPISGHDNLYWYRRVMGKEIKFLLHFVKESKQDESGMPNNRFLAERTGGTYSTLKVQPAELEDSGVYFCASSQEPRTPLAEQFFGPGTRLTVL.